The rows below give T cell receptor beta chains drawn from one sample of a study of T cell responses to AZD1222 COVID-19 vaccine. Repertoires were generated with immunoSEQ multiplex PCR, while TCRdb's copy carries only in-frame clones and drops some. This repertoire shows roughly 120,000 clones, more than 75% found once; its top ten account for roughly 7.4%. This specimen was peripheral blood, taken on day 0 of AZD1222 vaccination. Receptors originate from an adult in good health. CDR3s include the opening cysteine and the closing phenylalanine or tryptophan. D genes are given only for firm matches. For some rows the clone size is stated as once, few or many, or as a class when expanded; others skip it.

>TRBV18|-|TRBD1|TRBJ2-7
CASSLGQGSYEQYF
TGTGCCAGCTCACTCGGACAGGGCTCCTACGAGCAGTACTTC
>TRBV28|-|-|TRBJ2-7
CASSRQIGGHKYF
TGTGCCAGCAGTCGACAAATTGGGGGTCACAAGTACTTC
>TRBV14|-|-|TRBJ2-5
CASSQLGETQYF
TGTGCCAGCAGCCAACTAGGAGAGACCCAGTACTTC
>TRBV7-9|-|TRBD2|TRBJ2-1
CASSLGTSGGRNEQFF
TGTGCCAGCAGCTTAGGTACTAGCGGGGGGAGGAATGAGCAGTTCTTC
>TRBV5-1|once|TRBD1|TRBJ2-1
CASQGQGSDEQFF
TGCGCCAGTCAGGGACAGGGCTCCGATGAGCAGTTCTTC
>TRBV27|-|-|TRBJ1-2
CASTGQWGAKGYTF
TGTGCCAGCACCGGTCAGTGGGGGGCAAAAGGCTACACCTTC
>TRBV6-5|few|-|TRBJ1-3
CASAPFKGNTIYF
TGTGCCAGCGCCCCCTTCAAAGGAAACACCATATATTTT
>TRBV28|few|-|TRBJ1-1
CASSLLGRAEAFF
TGTGCCAGCAGTTTATTAGGGAGGGCTGAAGCTTTCTTT
>TRBV5-4|-|TRBD1|TRBJ2-7
CASSFGQAYEQYF
TGTGCCAGCAGCTTTGGACAGGCTTACGAGCAGTACTTC
>TRBV6-5|-|-|TRBJ1-1
CASSYSFEGGTEAFF
TGTGCCAGCAGTTACTCTTTCGAGGGGGGGACTGAAGCTTTCTTT
>TRBV27|-|-|TRBJ2-7
CASSLYGQSKGTQYF
TGTGCCAGCAGTTTATATGGACAGAGTAAAGGAACGCAGTACTTC
>TRBV14|-|-|TRBJ2-7
CASSQGNTVSYEQYF
TGTGCCAGCAGCCAAGGTAACACCGTATCCTACGAGCAGTACTTC
>TRBV7-3|-|-|TRBJ2-5
CASSFGTSETQYF
TGTGCCAGCAGCTTCGGCACTTCGGAGACCCAGTACTTC
>TRBV10-3|once|-|TRBJ2-7
CAIKTAGSYEQYF
TGTGCCATCAAGACAGCAGGCTCCTACGAGCAGTACTTC
>TRBV6-5|once|-|TRBJ1-5
CASIFTSGDQPQHF
TGTGCCAGCATTTTTACTTCAGGGGATCAGCCCCAGCATTTT
>TRBV4-1|few|-|TRBJ1-5
CASSHPGTSRSNQPQHF
TGCGCCAGCAGCCACCCCGGGACAAGTCGTAGCAATCAGCCCCAGCATTTT
>TRBV18|-|TRBD1|TRBJ1-4
CASSPAKDRGTNEKLFF
TGTGCCAGCTCACCGGCGAAAGACAGGGGCACTAATGAAAAACTGTTTTTT
>TRBV30|-|-|TRBJ1-2
CAWSPMGLQGYTF
TGTGCCTGGAGTCCCATGGGGCTCCAGGGCTACACCTTC